This T cell receptor beta chain was captured in a study of CD8+CD57+ T cells in acquired aplastic anemia. Overall study context: An average of 3.2 ug of DNA was obtained from sorted CD4+ and CD8+ cells.

The CDR3 extends over 14 amino acids. Germline CDR1 is MNHNS and CDR2 is SASEGT. V shed 3 bases and J shed 7 bases, with 10 bases lying between them. Template material for TCR beta VDJ and CDR3 profiling consisted of genomic DNA. TCRdb used MiXCR to reprocess the reads, holding one entry per CDR3 protein. The sample contains roughly 180,000 distinct CDR3 sequences, 64% of which appear only once. This clonotype was detected many times. Its specificity is not known. General study findings and limits: Patients and healthy controls showed no significant CD8+ Simpson's diversity difference. Between patients and controls, some 31 CD8+ CDR3 sequences were found in common.

The sequencing input was sorted CD4+, CD8+, or CD8+CD57+ T cells (not recorded which) from PBMCs. The rearrangement links TRBV6-1 to TRBJ1-6; D gene uncertain. The clonotype originates from a human donor with severe aplastic anemia or a healthy control (not recorded which). CDR3 sequence reads: CASSDVNENSPLHF. The CDR3 DNA is TGTGCCAGCAGTGACGTCAACGAGAATTCACCCCTCCACTTT.